One and the same sample provided the 18 T cell receptor beta chains below, sequenced in a study of T-cell reconstitution after alpha-beta-depleted transplantation in children. The TCRbeta library was prepared with unique molecular identifiers. TCRdb processed the PCR reads anew with MiXCR; each CDR3 protein has one entry. The sample contains hundreds of thousands of distinct CDR3 sequences, 15% to 20% of which appear only once. The specimen comprised PBMCs, mostly from graft donor cells, sampled 360 days after TCRalphabeta/CD19-depleted stem cell transplant. These receptors all stem from a male patient between 5 and 17 years old who had a stem cell transplant for acute lymphoblastic leukemia, so the T cells may come from the graft donor.

There are a few counts of this clonotype. The CDR3 here is CSVESPSDRAYEQYF. In DNA, the CDR3 is TGCAGCGTTGAATCGCCGTCCGACAGGGCCTACGAGCAGTACTTC. This chain connects TRBV29-1 to TRBJ2-7; 7 nucleotides match TRBD1. V trimming: 2 bases; J trimming: 2 bases; junction bases outside the gene matches: 9. The CDR3 contains 15 residues. CDR1 and CDR2 (germline): SQVTM, ANQGSEA.

This clonotype was observed a few times. The J gene is TRBJ2-7, the V gene TRBV7-6; D uncertain. The germline CDR1 and CDR2 sequences are SGHVS and FNYEAQ. Trimming stripped 1 base from V and 0 bases from J, with 13 bases between. This CDR3 is 16 amino acids long. CDR3 amino acids: CASSLEADRPSYEQYF. As DNA, the CDR3 is TGTGCCAGCAGCTTAGAGGCGGACCGCCCCTCCTACGAGCAGTACTTC.

The chain recombines TRBV11-1 with TRBJ2-2; possible D gene TRBD1, 6 bases. This CDR3 is built from 19 residues. CDR1 and CDR2 (germline): SGHAT, FQDESV (reference sequence). V was pared by 1 base and J by 1 base, with 19 bases between. The CDR3 loop is CASSLESWEPGQNTGELFF. The CDR3 coding sequence is TGTGCCAGCAGCTTAGAGAGCTGGGAGCCGGGACAGAACACCGGGGAGCTGTTTTTT.

In DNA, the CDR3 is TGCGCCAGCAGCTTGGAGACTAGAACGAACAATGAGCAGTTCTTC. Protein product: CASSLETRTNNEQFF. This chain joins TRBV5-1 and TRBJ2-1; D is perhaps TRBD2 (6 bases). CDR1 is SGHRS, CDR2 YFSETQ, per germline. The CDR3 is 15 amino acids. Trimming removed 0 bases from V and 5 bases from J, with 12 bases in between.

The genes are TRBV2 and TRBJ2-1, with TRBD2 identical over 7 bases. From germline, CDR1 is SNHLY and CDR2 FYNNEI. The ends lost 5 bases at V and 4 bases at J; junction bases unmatched: 11. The length of the CDR3 is 16 residues. The CDR3 DNA is TGTGCCAGCAGTCTGGGTTGGGCTAGCGGATACAATGAGCAGTTCTTC. It yields the protein CASSLGWASGYNEQFF.

In its sample, this clonotype was seen many times. The chain links TRBV5-6 to TRBJ2-3; D might be TRBD2 (6 bases). The germline V gene has CDR1 SGHDT and CDR2 YYEEEE. V shed 2 bases and J shed 0 bases, with 16 bases lying between them. This CDR3 has 17 residues. The CDR3 loop is CASSFPGLATSTDTQYF. CDR3 in DNA: TGTGCCAGCAGCTTCCCCGGGCTAGCGACTAGCACAGATACGCAGTATTTT.

The chain joins TRBV5-1 to TRBJ2-7; D uncertain. The CDR3 is made up of 14 amino acids. The germline CDR1 and CDR2 sequences are SGHRS and YFSETQ. The ends were cut back, 3 bases at V and 3 bases at J, with 13 bases in the middle. The CDR3 loop is CASSSVFGFYEQYF. Written as DNA, the CDR3 is TGCGCCAGCAGCTCGGTCTTCGGGTTCTACGAGCAGTACTTC. Full variable domain (outside the CDR3, taken from reference TRBV5-1 and TRBJ2-7): KAGVTQTPRYLIKTRGQQVTLSCSPISGHRSVSWYQQTPGQGLQFLFEYFSETQRNKGNFPGRFSGRQFSNSRSEMNVSTLELGDSALYLCASSSVFGFYEQYFGPGTRLTVT.

The chain has TRBV11-2 and TRBJ2-5, with D tentatively TRBD2 (6 bases). Trimming removed 3 bases at V and 5 bases at J, with 16 bases between. This CDR3 has 15 amino acids. Germline CDR1 is SGHAT and CDR2 is FQNNGV. The CDR3 coding sequence is TGTGCCAGCAGCTTCACTAGCCCCCTGGGGGAGACCCAGTACTTC. Protein: CASSFTSPLGETQYF. Combining the CDR3 with reference TRBV11-2 and TRBJ2-5 gives the whole variable domain EAGVAQSPRYKIIEKRQSVAFWCNPISGHATLYWYQQILGQGPKLLIQFQNNGVVDDSQLPKDRFSAERLKGVDSTLKIQPAKLEDSAVYLCASSFTSPLGETQYFGPGTRLLVL.

Many counts were recorded for this clonotype. This chain links TRBV7-7 with TRBJ2-7, with D perhaps TRBD2 (6 bases). Trimming removed 6 bases at V and 6 bases at J, with 12 bases between. Germline V gene lookup returns CDR1 SSHAT and CDR2 FNYEAQ (reference sequence). This CDR3 has 12 amino acids. The CDR3 DNA is TGTGCCAGCAGGTCGGGGGATGGCGAGCAGTACTTC. Translated: CASRSGDGEQYF. Full variable domain (missing parts from reference TRBV7-7 and TRBJ2-7): GAGVSQSPRYKVTKRGQDVTLRCDPISSHATLYWYQQALGQGPEFLTYFNYEAQPDKSGLPSDRFSAERPEGSISTLTIQRTEQRDSAMYRCASRSGDGEQYFGPGTRLTVT.

As concerns this clonotype: With a much larger clone just one base away, this may be a read error. The chain links TRBV5-4 to TRBJ2-2; D is unclear. The CDR3 has 12 amino acids. V gave up 4 bases and J gave up 5 bases, with 6 bases separating them. Germline loops: CDR1 SGHNT, CDR2 YYREEE (reference sequence). As DNA, the CDR3 is TGTGCCAGCAGCAAGAGTACCGGGGAGCTGTTTTTT. The encoded protein is CASSKSTGELFF.

This clonotype was counted once. The rearrangement joins TRBV20-1 to TRBJ1-3, with D perhaps matching TRBD1 (6 bases). Per the germline V gene, CDR1 is DFQATT and CDR2 is SNEGSKA (reference sequence). The CDR3 covers 17 residues. With 3 bases removed from V and 3 bases from J, the gap between germline ends came to 21 bases. The CDR3 DNA reads as TGCAGTGCTAGGAAAGGGGAACAGGGTGAATTTGGAAACACCATATATTTT. As protein: CSARKGEQGEFGNTIYF.

The V and J genes are TRBV5-1 and TRBJ1-4; 8 bases fit TRBD1. The junction had 5 bases not matched to a gene; V was cut back by 4 bases and J by 6 bases. Germline-derived CDR1 and CDR2 are SGHRS and YFSETQ. The CDR3 length is 14 residues. The CDR3 DNA is TGCGCCAGCAGCGTCGACAGGGGTTATGAAAAACTGTTTTTT. Translated: CASSVDRGYEKLFF.

This clonotype was seen more than once but under ten times. The J gene is TRBJ1-5, the V gene TRBV11-1; weak D call: TRBD1 (6 bases). Germline CDR1 SGHAT, CDR2 FQDESV (reference sequence). V gave up 3 bases and J gave up 4 bases, with 22 bases separating them. The CDR3 loop spans 18 amino acids. DNA for the CDR3: TGTGCCAGCAGCTTTTTTTCCTATGACAGGAGAGGGAATCAGCCCCAGCATTTT. Protein sequence: CASSFFSYDRRGNQPQHF.

This clonotype was found a few times. The CDR3 DNA sequence: TGTGCCAGCAGTTTGTCGAGGTCCGGCCTCCACTTT. Translated, it gives CASSLSRSGLHF. The V gene is TRBV12-3 or TRBV12-4, the J gene TRBJ1-6; no definite D call. The CDR3 covers 12 residues. Trimming shortened V by 3 bases and J by 15 bases, and 12 bases separated the two germline ends.

The V call is TRBV4-1, the J call TRBJ2-1; 7 bases map to TRBD1. This CDR3 spans 17 amino acids. CDR1 and CDR2 (germline): MGHRA, YSYEKL. Germline trimming cut 6 bases from V and 6 bases from J; bases unmatched to any gene: 17. The CDR3 here is CASRRQGTGRGLNEQFF. The DNA for the CDR3 is TGCGCCAGCAGACGACAGGGTACGGGAAGAGGACTCAATGAGCAGTTCTTC.

This clonotype was counted many times. J is TRBJ2-1 and V is TRBV20-1, with D uncertain. The CDR3 totals 13 residues. Germline CDR1 is DFQATT and CDR2 is SNEGSKA (reference sequence). V lost 1 base to trimming and J lost 8 bases, with 12 bases between them. The CDR3 protein is CSARGISIDEQFF. In DNA form, the CDR3 reads TGCAGTGCTAGAGGTATTAGCATCGATGAGCAGTTCTTC.

This clonotype appeared a few times. The rearrangement joins TRBV12-3 or TRBV12-4 to TRBJ2-3; 7 bases match TRBD1. The junction had 17 bases not matched to a gene; V was cut back by 3 bases and J by 2 bases. The CDR3 is 19 residues long. In nucleotides, the CDR3 is TGTGCCAGCAGTTTCAACTCAATACCCACAGGGGCGATCACAGATACGCAGTATTTT. The encoded protein is CASSFNSIPTGAITDTQYF.

This clonotype was seen ten or more times. The V call is TRBV11-2, the J call TRBJ2-7; a weak D match, TRBD1 (6 bases). Trimming removed 4 bases at V and 0 bases at J, with 13 bases between. This CDR3 contains 15 residues. CDR1 and CDR2 from the germline V gene are SGHAT and FQNNGV. CDR3: CASSSETGLSYEQYF. The CDR3 bases are TGTGCCAGCAGCTCCGAGACAGGCCTCTCCTACGAGCAGTACTTC.